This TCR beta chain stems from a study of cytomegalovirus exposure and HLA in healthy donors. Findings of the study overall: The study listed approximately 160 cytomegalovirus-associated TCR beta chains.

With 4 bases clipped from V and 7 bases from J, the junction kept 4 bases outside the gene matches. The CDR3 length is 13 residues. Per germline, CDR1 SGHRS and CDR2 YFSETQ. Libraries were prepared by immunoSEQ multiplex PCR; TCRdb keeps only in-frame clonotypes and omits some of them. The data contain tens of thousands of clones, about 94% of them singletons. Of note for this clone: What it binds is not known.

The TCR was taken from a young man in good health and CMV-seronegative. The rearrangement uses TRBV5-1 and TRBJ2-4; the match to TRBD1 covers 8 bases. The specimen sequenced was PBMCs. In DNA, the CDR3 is TGCGCCAGCAGCCTCCGACAGGGGAACATTCAGTACTTC. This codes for CASSLRQGNIQYF.